This T cell receptor (beta chain) was observed in a study of cytomegalovirus exposure and HLA in healthy donors. Overall study findings and caveats: The authors later found HLA-associated TCR beta chains more clonally expanded than equally common others.

Points on this clone: Its antigen is unidentified.

The PCR had 60 Vbeta and 13 Jbeta primers. Assay used: immunoSEQ multiplex PCR; TCRdb lists only in-frame clones, some missing. The sample has 120,000 to 150,000 clones; about 80% are singletons. Source material: PBMCs. The source of this sequence is a male donor in good health and CMV-seronegative.

DNA for the CDR3: TGTGCCAGCAGCCCGTTGGACAGTCTGGGCACAGATACGCAGTATTTT. This gives the protein CASSPLDSLGTDTQYF. The V gene is TRBV11-3, the J gene TRBJ2-3, with TRBD1 as a possible D gene (6 bases). The CDR3 is 16 residues long. Germline V gene data show CDR1 as SGHNT and CDR2 as YENEEA. The V end lost 5 bases, the J end lost 1 base, and 16 bases lay between the germline ends.